The 13 T cell receptor beta chains below come from one sample, sequenced in a study of response to subunit inactivated influenza vaccine. TCRdb independently ran MiXCR on the RT-PCR reads; one entry per CDR3 protein. The repertoire consists of fewer than 650,000 distinct CDR3 sequences, with around 13% occurring once and the leading ten covering roughly 14%. Source: PBMCs from blood, taken more than 35 days after vaccination. Source of these receptors: a man aged 50-60 years who received an inactivated influenza vaccine.

This clonotype was seen repeatedly, ten times or more. V usage is TRBV20-1 and J usage is TRBJ2-1; a weak D match, TRBD1 (6 bases). This CDR3 is built from 14 residues. V lost 6 bases, J lost 7 bases, and 19 bases lay in between. Germline values: CDR1 DFQATT, CDR2 SNEGSKA (reference sequence). The CDR3 spells CSATGTLRNNEQFF. The DNA for the CDR3 is TGCAGTGCAACCGGGACACTGAGGAATAATGAGCAGTTCTTC.

This clonotype was counted between two and nine times. V gene TRBV15 combines with J gene TRBJ2-1, with a weak D call TRBD1 (5 bases). Germline loops: CDR1 LNHNV, CDR2 YYDKDF (reference sequence). V lost 0 bases and J lost 0, with 6 bases in between. There are 15 residues in the CDR3. The CDR3 DNA reads TGTGCCACCAGCAGAGAGCAGGGCTCCTACAATGAGCAGTTCTTC. It codes for CATSREQGSYNEQFF. The full variable domain, its missing parts supplied by reference TRBV15 and TRBJ2-1, is DAMVIQNPRYQVTQFGKPVTLSCSQTLNHNVMYWYQQKSSQAPKLLFHYYDKDFNNEADTPDNFQSRRPNTSFCFLDIRSPGLGDTAMYLCATSREQGSYNEQFFGPGTRLTVL.

This rearrangement joins TRBV5-1 to TRBJ1-2; D remains ambiguous. The CDR3 covers 14 residues. Germline CDR1 SGHRS, CDR2 YFSETQ. With 5 bases removed from V and 2 bases from J, the gap between germline ends came to 13 bases. This CDR3 is CASRSGGFNYGYTF. For the CDR3, the DNA is TGCGCCAGCAGGAGTGGCGGTTTCAACTATGGCTACACCTTC.

This chain connects TRBV2 to TRBJ1-5; 10 nucleotides align to TRBD1. The junction had 4 bases not matched to a gene; V was cut back by 6 bases and J by 2 bases. CDR3 length equals 15 residues. CDR1 is SNHLY, CDR2 FYNNEI, per germline. CDR3 sequence: CASSGDRGGNQPQHF. CDR3 bases: TGTGCCAGCAGCGGGGACAGGGGAGGCAATCAGCCCCAGCATTTT. Looking up the rest from reference TRBV2 and TRBJ1-5 gives the full variable domain: EPEVTQTPSHQVTQMGQEVILRCVPISNHLYFYWYRQILGQKVEFLVSFYNNEISEKSEIFDDQFSVERPDGSNFTLKIRSTKLEDSAMYFCASSGDRGGNQPQHFGDGTRLSIL.

There are a few counts of this clonotype. V gene TRBV28 combines with J gene TRBJ1-5; D is possibly TRBD1 (6 bases). V dropped 3 bases and J dropped 4 bases, with 13 bases sitting between them. The CDR3 length is 15 residues. Germline CDR1 is MDHEN and CDR2 is SYDVKM. This CDR3 is CASSFWGQENQPQHF. The CDR3, as DNA: TGTGCCAGCAGTTTTTGGGGGCAGGAAAATCAGCCCCAGCATTTT.

This clonotype was recorded a few times. The rearrangement links TRBV20-1 to TRBJ2-5, with unresolved D. Germline assignment: CDR1 DFQATT and CDR2 SNEGSKA (reference sequence). The CDR3 runs 13 residues. V was pared by 3 bases and J by 3 bases, with 11 bases between. The CDR3, as DNA: TGCAGTGCTAGCGGATCAGACAAAGAGACCCAGTACTTC. This gives the protein CSASGSDKETQYF.

This clonotype was seen a handful of times. J is TRBJ2-1 and V is TRBV7-6; 11 bases align to TRBD2. With V trimmed by 2 bases and J by 10 bases, 10 bases remained unmatched. The germline CDR1 and CDR2 sequences are SGHVS and FNYEAQ. This CDR3 spans 16 amino acids. The CDR3 loop is CASSLLIAGGPREQFF. The CDR3 DNA reads as TGTGCCAGCAGCTTATTGATAGCGGGAGGGCCGCGGGAGCAGTTCTTC.

This clonotype was recorded a few times. The chain combines TRBV6-1 with TRBJ2-2; D unclear. Germline assignment: CDR1 MNHNS and CDR2 SASEGT. The V end lost 3 bases, the J end lost 1 base, and 9 bases lay between the germline ends. The CDR3 length is 15 residues. The CDR3 region is CASSDRSLNTGELFF. CDR3 nucleotides: TGTGCCAGCAGTGACAGGTCCCTGAACACCGGGGAGCTGTTTTTT.

V and J are TRBV18 and TRBJ2-1; no clear D gene. V dropped 3 bases and J dropped 0 bases, with 12 bases sitting between them. This CDR3 comprises 16 residues. The V gene's germline CDR1 is KGHSH and CDR2 LQKENI. CDR3 sequence: CASSPEMPSSYNEQFF. The CDR3 DNA follows: TGTGCCAGCTCACCCGAGATGCCGAGCTCCTACAATGAGCAGTTCTTC.

The sample holds many counts of this clonotype. This chain uses TRBV20-1 with TRBJ1-3; TRBD1 aligns across 9 bases. The germline V gene encodes CDR1 DFQATT and CDR2 SNEGSKA (reference sequence). Unmatched junction bases numbered 12, after V lost 6 bases and J lost 6 bases. There are 15 residues in the CDR3. CDR3: CSAQTGQGFENTIYF. CDR3 nucleotides: TGCAGTGCGCAAACGGGACAGGGCTTTGAAAACACCATATATTTT.

The V and J genes are TRBV12-3 or TRBV12-4 and TRBJ2-2; possibly TRBD2 for D (5 bases). Between the trimmed V and J ends, which lost 5 bases and 6 bases, there was a span of 10 bases. This CDR3 has 13 residues. This chain's CDR3 is CASSLGSPGELFF. Written as DNA, the CDR3 is TGTGCCAGCAGTCTAGGGAGTCCCGGGGAGCTGTTTTTT.

The table lists this clonotype with a few counts. This chain uses TRBV20-1 with TRBJ2-3, with 9 bases that match TRBD2. V lost 5 bases to trimming and J lost 5 bases; unmatched junction nucleotides: 11. CDR3 length: 15 amino acids. Germline assignment: CDR1 DFQATT and CDR2 SNEGSKA (reference sequence). The DNA of the CDR3 is TGCAGTGCTGGGATAGCGGGGGCCCGGGGAGATACGCAGTATTTT. It encodes CSAGIAGARGDTQYF.

V gene TRBV27 combines with J gene TRBJ2-7; weak D call: TRBD2 (6 bases). V lost 6 bases to trimming and J lost 1 base, with 19 bases between them. CDR3 length equals 16 residues. Per the germline V gene, CDR1 is MNHEY and CDR2 is SMNVEV (reference sequence). In nucleotides, the CDR3 is TGTGCCAGCAGCCCCAGTATTGGGACTGTTTCCTACGAGCAGTACTTC. Encoded protein: CASSPSIGTVSYEQYF.